The 26 T cell receptor beta chains below were found in one sample sequenced in a study of blood T cell repertoires in COVID-19. Here immunoSEQ multiplex PCR was the method, and the copy in TCRdb shows in-frame clones only, minus some. The sample consists of approximately 200,000 clones, around four fifths of them appearing once. The source material was peripheral blood. The source of these receptors is a woman aged 80 or over with COVID-19, enrolled during active disease.

The chain links TRBV11-2 to TRBJ1-4; 7 bases are shared with TRBD1. The CDR3 length is 15 residues. The germline CDR1 and CDR2 sequences are SGHAT and FQNNGV. V lost 4 bases to trimming and J lost 8 bases; unmatched junction nucleotides: 10. The CDR3 nucleotides read TGTGCCAGCAGCTCCGACCGGGACAGTCTAGAAAAACTGTTTTTT. It is translated as CASSSDRDSLEKLFF. The full variable domain, its missing parts supplied by reference TRBV11-2 and TRBJ1-4, is EAGVAQSPRYKIIEKRQSVAFWCNPISGHATLYWYQQILGQGPKLLIQFQNNGVVDDSQLPKDRFSAERLKGVDSTLKIQPAKLEDSAVYLCASSSDRDSLEKLFFGSGTQLSVL.

As to this clone: The same CDR3 also results from other DNA sequences found in this sample. The V call is TRBV3-1 (or the pseudogene TRBV3-2), the J call TRBJ1-3; D ambiguous. Germline loops: CDR1 LGHDT, CDR2 YNNKEL (reference sequence). V gave up 2 bases and J gave up 4 bases, with 9 bases separating them. The CDR3 length is 14 residues. The CDR3 sequence: CASSQPGPGNTIYF. The CDR3, as DNA: TGTGCCAGCAGCCAACCTGGGCCCGGAAACACCATATATTTT.

This clone was seen only a few times. This rearrangement joins TRBV18 to TRBJ2-1, with D possibly matching TRBD1 (5 bases). The CDR3 consists of 12 residues. Deletions cut 3 bases from V and 7 bases from J, with 7 bases between. Germline V gene lookup returns CDR1 KGHSH and CDR2 LQKENI. This CDR3 reads CASSPTVNEQFF. CDR3 coding DNA: TGTGCCAGCTCACCGACAGTAAATGAGCAGTTCTTC.

This clone was counted once. The gene calls are TRBV28 and TRBJ2-7; D gene unclear. Trimming cost V 4 bases and J 4 bases, with 5 bases left between them. This CDR3 comprises 11 residues. The V gene's germline CDR1 is MDHEN and CDR2 SYDVKM. CDR3 DNA: TGTGCCAGCAGTTCAGCGTACGAGCAGTACTTC. As protein: CASSSAYEQYF.

CDR3 loop: CASSFGTGTGYTF. CDR3 DNA: TGTGCCAGCAGCTTCGGGACAGGTACCGGCTACACCTTC. The V and J genes are TRBV5-6 and TRBJ1-2, with 8 bases fitting TRBD1. CDR1 and CDR2 (germline): SGHDT, YYEEEE. The CDR3 has 13 amino acids. After removal of 2 bases from V and 8 bases from J, the junction contained 5 bases not matched to a gene.

V and J are TRBV5-6 and TRBJ1-5, with D maybe TRBD1 (5 bases). The CDR3 length is 15 residues. From germline, CDR1 is SGHDT and CDR2 YYEEEE. Trimming took 2 bases from V and 7 from J, leaving 16 bases between them. The CDR3, as DNA: TGTGCCAGCAGCTTATCCACGCAGGGAAGCCAGCCCCAGCATTTT. This translates into CASSLSTQGSQPQHF.

Details on this clone: The junction differs from germline at one of its ends, possibly a read error. The J gene is TRBJ2-1, the V gene TRBV2; 10 bases align to TRBD2. Germline V CDR1 and CDR2: SNHLY, FYNNEI. The CDR3 spans 13 residues. CDR3 DNA: TGTGCCGGCAGTGAACGGCTAGCGGGGGTTGAGTTCTTC. It specifies CAGSERLAGVEFF. The variable domain in full, with the rest retrieved from reference TRBV2 and TRBJ2-1, is EPEVTQTPSHQVTQMGQEVILRCVPISNHLYFYWYRQILGQKVEFLVSFYNNEISEKSEIFDDQFSVERPDGSNFTLKIRSTKLEDSAMYFCAGSERLAGVEFFGPGTRLTVL.

The chain joins TRBV18 to TRBJ1-3; D not resolved. V was clipped by 3 bases and J by 11 bases, with 11 bases between them. Germline V lookup: CDR1 KGHSH, CDR2 LQKENI. The length of the CDR3 is 12 residues. CDR3 sequence: CASSPNRESIYF. The CDR3 coding sequence is TGTGCCAGCTCACCGAACAGAGAGTCCATATATTTT.

The rearrangement joins TRBV21-1 to TRBJ1-6. TRBV21-1 is flagged as a pseudogene. The CDR3 consists of 14 residues. The CDR3 reads CASSRGLSNSPLHF. DNA for the CDR3: TGTGCCAGCAGCAGGGGACTTTCTAATTCACCCCTCCACTTT.

The rearrangement joins TRBV7-2 to TRBJ1-5; the D gene is possibly TRBD1 (5 bases). The CDR3 consists of 14 residues. Deletions cut 4 bases from V and 7 bases from J, with 14 bases between. Per germline, CDR1 SGHTA and CDR2 FQGNSA. The CDR3, as DNA: TGTGCCAGCAGCTATCTGGGGGGGTGGCAGCCCCAGCATTTT. As protein: CASSYLGGWQPQHF.

This sequence joins TRBV3-1 (or the pseudogene TRBV3-2) and TRBJ1-6, with D unresolved. Germline CDR1 LGHDT, CDR2 YNNKEL (reference sequence). Trimming left V 1 base short and J 6 bases short, with 7 bases between. The CDR3 totals 14 residues. In DNA, the CDR3 is TGTGCCAGCAGCCAAGGGCTGGTTAATTCACCCCTCCACTTT. Translating it yields CASSQGLVNSPLHF.

This chain connects TRBV6-2 or TRBV6-3 to TRBJ1-5; D is undetermined. Looked up from germline, CDR1 is MNHEY and CDR2 is SVGEGT. V was cut by 0 bases and J by 5 bases, with 5 bases left in between. The CDR3 spans 13 residues. CDR3 in amino acids: CASSYSQYQPQHF. CDR3 nucleotides: TGTGCCAGCAGTTACTCCCAGTATCAGCCCCAGCATTTT.

As regards this clone: Other DNA sequences of this sample code for an identical CDR3. This chain connects TRBV5-6 to TRBJ1-3, with D possibly TRBD1 on 6 matching bases. The germline V gene has CDR1 SGHDT and CDR2 YYEEEE. V was clipped by 4 bases and J by 0 bases, with 23 bases between them. The CDR3 is 19 amino acids. CDR3 nucleotide sequence: TGTGCCAGCAGCGTTGCCCCTTTCCAGGGGACCAGCTCTGGAAACACCATATATTTT. It translates to CASSVAPFQGTSSGNTIYF.

The CDR3 sequence: CAISDRDRANNEQFF. CDR3 nucleotide sequence: TGTGCCATCAGTGACCGGGACAGGGCTAACAATGAGCAGTTCTTC. The chain employs TRBV10-3 and TRBJ2-1; 9 nucleotides match TRBD1. After removal of 3 bases from V and 5 bases from J, the junction contained 5 bases not matched to a gene. There are 15 residues in the CDR3. Germline V gene sequence: CDR1 ENHRY, CDR2 SYGVKD.

The V call is TRBV3-1 (or the pseudogene TRBV3-2), the J call TRBJ1-4; TRBD1 matches at 7 bases. CDR1 is LGHDT, CDR2 YNNKEL, per germline (reference sequence). This CDR3 spans 15 amino acids. Trimming took 10 bases from V and 3 from J; bases not matched to a gene: 11. The CDR3 is CATPRAGTANEKLFF. The CDR3 DNA is TGTGCCACTCCCCGGGCCGGGACAGCTAATGAAAAACTGTTTTTT.

The chain joins TRBV5-5 to TRBJ1-4; D is uncertain. The length of the CDR3 is 13 residues. Germline assignment: CDR1 SGHKS and CDR2 YYEKEE (reference sequence). V lost 4 bases, J lost 3 bases, and 7 bases lay in between. The CDR3 sequence: CASSRSANEKLFF. Here the CDR3 DNA reads TGTGCCAGCAGCCGTTCTGCTAATGAAAAACTGTTTTTT.

V is TRBV18 and J is TRBJ2-2; D perhaps matches TRBD1 (5 bases). CDR3 length: 16 residues. CDR1 is KGHSH, CDR2 LQKENI, per germline. Trimming left V 0 bases short and J 4 bases short, with 12 bases between. CDR3 amino acids: CASSPPVGQGTGELFF. CDR3 bases: TGTGCCAGCTCACCACCGGTGGGCCAGGGCACCGGGGAGCTGTTTTTT. The full variable domain, in which reference TRBV18 and TRBJ2-2 provide the parts outside the CDR3, is NAGVMQNPRHLVRRRGQEARLRCSPMKGHSHVYWYRQLPEEGLKFMVYLQKENIIDESGMPKERFSAEFPKEGPSILRIQQVVRGDSAAYFCASSPPVGQGTGELFFGEGSRLTVL.

The chain joins TRBV10-3 to TRBJ2-7; a weak D match, TRBD2 (5 bases). CDR1 is ENHRY and CDR2 is SYGVKD in the germline V gene. The CDR3 has 13 residues. The CDR3 coding sequence is TGTGCCATCACACCCTCGTCAAACGGGAACCAAGTCGTC. Encoded protein: CAITPSSNGNQVV.

The chain employs TRBV7-2 and TRBJ2-1, with 10 bases identical to TRBD2. Germline values: CDR1 SGHTA, CDR2 FQGNSA. V lost 5 bases and J lost 5; bases outside the gene matches: 9. The CDR3 contains 16 residues. DNA for the CDR3: TGTGCCAGCAGCCTGAGAGTACTAGCGGGGAACAATGAGCAGTTCTTC. Its translation is CASSLRVLAGNNEQFF.

The chain joins TRBV3-1 (or the pseudogene TRBV3-2) to TRBJ1-1; D unresolved. CDR3 length equals 14 residues. Germline V lookup: CDR1 LGHDT, CDR2 YNNKEL (reference sequence). Trimming left V 0 bases short and J 8 bases short, with 13 bases between. CDR3 region: CASSQDLGVKEAFF. The CDR3 coding sequence is TGTGCCAGCAGCCAAGATTTAGGAGTCAAAGAAGCTTTCTTT.

The chain recombines TRBV2 with TRBJ1-4; D is undetermined. V was shortened by 8 bases and J by 0 bases, with 4 bases between the two germline ends. Germline CDR1 and CDR2: SNHLY and FYNNEI. This CDR3 region has 12 residues. CDR3: CASHATNEKLFF. The CDR3 nucleotides read TGTGCCAGCCATGCAACTAATGAAAAACTGTTTTTT. The whole variable domain, filled in from reference TRBV2 and TRBJ1-4, reads EPEVTQTPSHQVTQMGQEVILRCVPISNHLYFYWYRQILGQKVEFLVSFYNNEISEKSEIFDDQFSVERPDGSNFTLKIRSTKLEDSAMYFCASHATNEKLFFGSGTQLSVL.

The J gene is TRBJ1-6, the V gene TRBV11-2; D ambiguous. Germline V gene data show CDR1 as SGHAT and CDR2 as FQNNGV. The V end was cut by 2 bases, the J end by 0 bases, with 17 bases between. The CDR3 spans 19 residues. The CDR3 here is CASSLSSGGKSSYNSPLHF. The CDR3 region has the DNA TGTGCCAGCAGCTTATCATCCGGAGGCAAGAGCTCCTATAATTCACCCCTCCACTTT.

This clone was detected a few times. The chain carries TRBV5-1 and TRBJ1-2, with D perhaps matching TRBD1 (5 bases). The germline V gene encodes CDR1 SGHRS and CDR2 YFSETQ. This CDR3 is built from 13 residues. V gave up 1 base and J gave up 6 bases, with 10 bases separating them. The CDR3 DNA reads TGCGCCAGCAGCTTGTCAGGGTTCGATGGCTACACCTTC. This codes for CASSLSGFDGYTF.

The V call is TRBV28, the J call TRBJ1-2; 9 positions agree with TRBD1. Germline V gives CDR1 MDHEN, CDR2 SYDVKM. The junction had 7 bases not matched to a gene; V was cut back by 4 bases and J by 1 base. The CDR3 extends over 16 amino acids. CDR3 loop: CASSSPDRGVNYGYTF. The CDR3 coding sequence is TGTGCCAGCAGTTCCCCGGACAGGGGTGTTAACTATGGCTACACCTTC.

This chain links TRBV5-1 with TRBJ2-3, with D maybe TRBD1 (6 bases). V gave up 0 bases and J gave up 2 bases, with 10 bases separating them. CDR1 and CDR2 from the germline V gene are SGHRS and YFSETQ. The CDR3 is 15 residues long. The CDR3 here is CASSLGGQPTDTQYF. The CDR3 nucleotides read TGCGCCAGCAGCTTGGGGGGGCAGCCCACAGATACGCAGTATTTT.

The rearrangement links TRBV7-2 to TRBJ1-2, with 7 bases aligning to TRBD1. With V trimmed by 6 bases and J by 2 bases, 18 bases remained unmatched. CDR1 is SGHTA and CDR2 is FQGNSA in the germline V gene. The CDR3 contains 18 residues. CDR3 loop: CASRPTGTTSLSNYGYTF. CDR3 DNA sequence: TGTGCCAGCAGACCGACAGGGACCACTTCTCTATCAAACTATGGCTACACCTTC. The variable domain in full, with the rest retrieved from reference TRBV7-2 and TRBJ1-2, is GAGVSQSPSNKVTEKGKDVELRCDPISGHTALYWYRQSLGQGLEFLIYFQGNSAPDKSGLPSDRFSAERTGGSVSTLTIQRTQQEDSAVYLCASRPTGTTSLSNYGYTFGSGTRLTVV.